The 10 T cell receptor beta chains presented below share a single source sample, sequenced in a study of blood T cell repertoires in COVID-19. Sequenced by immunoSEQ multiplex PCR; TCRdb stores in-frame clones only, minus some. The sample has 90,000 to 120,000 clones, roughly 84% seen once. Sequencing was carried out using peripheral blood. These receptors originate from a human donor in a cohort sampled during active COVID-19.

This clone was found a few times. The rearrangement links TRBV10-3 to TRBJ2-2; 11 bases align to TRBD2. Germline trimming cut 4 bases from V and 7 bases from J; bases unmatched to any gene: 5. Per the germline V gene, CDR1 is ENHRY and CDR2 is SYGVKD. The CDR3 is 15 amino acids. CDR3 DNA sequence: TGTGCCATCAGTGGGACTAGCGGGCGGATCGGGGAGCTGTTTTTT. As protein: CAISGTSGRIGELFF.

This sequence joins TRBV27 and TRBJ2-3, with 8 bases fitting TRBD2. V was clipped by 0 bases and J by 5 bases; unmatched bases: 4. This CDR3 is built from 15 residues. CDR1 and CDR2 (germline): MNHEY, SMNVEV (reference sequence). The CDR3 is CASSLSAGAIDTQYF. CDR3 DNA sequence: TGTGCCAGCAGTTTATCAGCGGGAGCCATAGATACGCAGTATTTT.

This clone was seen only once. The rearrangement joins TRBV12-3 or TRBV12-4 to TRBJ1-2; D is uncertain. The CDR3 runs to 13 residues. Trimming shortened V by 3 bases and J by 4 bases, and 9 bases separated the two germline ends. The CDR3 loop is CASSLARSYGYTF. The CDR3 DNA sequence: TGTGCCAGCAGTTTGGCCCGTTCCTATGGCTACACCTTC.

V and J are TRBV30 and TRBJ1-2, with TRBD1 matching 7 bases. V lost 4 bases and J lost 8; bases outside the gene matches: 10. The CDR3 extends over 13 amino acids. Looked up from germline, CDR1 is GTSNPN and CDR2 is SVGIG (reference sequence). The CDR3 loop reads CAWIGQAADGYTF. The DNA for the CDR3 is TGTGCCTGGATTGGACAGGCTGCTGACGGCTACACCTTC. Based on the CDR3 plus reference TRBV30 and TRBJ1-2, the full variable domain is SQTIHQWPATLVQPVGSPLSLECTVEGTSNPNLYWYRQAAGRGLQLLFYSVGIGQISSEVPQNLSASRPQDRQFILSSKKLLLSDSGFYLCAWIGQAADGYTFGSGTRLTVV.

The V gene is TRBV3-1 (or the pseudogene TRBV3-2), the J gene TRBJ2-2; 11 bases agree with TRBD1. V gave up 3 bases and J gave up 7 bases; unmatched junction bases: 4. The germline gives CDR1 LGHDT, CDR2 YNNKEL (reference sequence). The CDR3 totals 15 residues. The DNA for the CDR3 is TGTGCCAGCAGCCATGGACAGGGGGCCCGCGGGGAGCTGTTTTTT. Translating it yields CASSHGQGARGELFF.

The chain couples TRBV29-1 to TRBJ2-5; 8 bases line up with TRBD1. V was pared by 7 bases and J by 0 bases, with 16 bases of the junction left unmatched. The CDR3 is 17 residues long. CDR1 is SQVTM, CDR2 ANQGSEA, per germline. The CDR3 protein is CSEISLRQGTYQETQYF. The CDR3 DNA follows: TGCAGCGAGATTTCCCTACGACAGGGGACATACCAAGAGACCCAGTACTTC.

This clone was counted a few times. This chain uses TRBV5-4 with TRBJ1-1, with unresolved D. V was cut by 0 bases and J by 0 bases, with 6 bases left in between. The length of the CDR3 is 14 residues. Germline CDR1 is SGHNT and CDR2 is YYREEE (reference sequence). The DNA of the CDR3 is TGTGCCAGCAGCTTGGGCGGCATGAACACTGAAGCTTTCTTT. Its translation is CASSLGGMNTEAFF.

This rearrangement joins TRBV7-3 to TRBJ1-2, with a weak D call TRBD1 (6 bases). This CDR3 spans 16 amino acids. Germline-derived CDR1 and CDR2 are SGHTA and FQGTGA. V lost 6 bases and J 6 bases, leaving 23 bases between the germline ends. CDR3 DNA: TGTGCCAGCAGTCCTTCTCGGGACACCCGGACCCATGGCTACACCTTC. Translation: CASSPSRDTRTHGYTF.

This rearrangement joins TRBV5-5 to TRBJ1-3; 9 bases are a match to TRBD1. Germline values: CDR1 SGHKS, CDR2 YYEKEE (reference sequence). After removal of 4 bases from V and 2 bases from J, the junction contained 7 bases not matched to a gene. CDR3 length: 16 residues. As DNA, the CDR3 is TGTGCCAGCAGCCGCGGACAGGGGTTTGCTGGAAACACCATATATTTT. Translated, it gives CASSRGQGFAGNTIYF.

Written as DNA, the CDR3 is TGCGCCAGCGCAGGGGGCGCAGAGGGAAACACCATATATTTT. The encoded protein is CASAGGAEGNTIYF. The rearrangement joins TRBV5-1 to TRBJ1-3; TRBD1 agrees at 8 bases. V was clipped by 7 bases and J by 4 bases; unmatched bases: 7. Germline-derived CDR1 and CDR2 are SGHRS and YFSETQ. This CDR3 is 14 amino acids long. Using reference TRBV5-1 and TRBJ1-3 for the parts outside the CDR3, the full variable domain is KAGVTQTPRYLIKTRGQQVTLSCSPISGHRSVSWYQQTPGQGLQFLFEYFSETQRNKGNFPGRFSGRQFSNSRSEMNVSTLELGDSALYLCASAGGAEGNTIYFGEGSWLTVV.